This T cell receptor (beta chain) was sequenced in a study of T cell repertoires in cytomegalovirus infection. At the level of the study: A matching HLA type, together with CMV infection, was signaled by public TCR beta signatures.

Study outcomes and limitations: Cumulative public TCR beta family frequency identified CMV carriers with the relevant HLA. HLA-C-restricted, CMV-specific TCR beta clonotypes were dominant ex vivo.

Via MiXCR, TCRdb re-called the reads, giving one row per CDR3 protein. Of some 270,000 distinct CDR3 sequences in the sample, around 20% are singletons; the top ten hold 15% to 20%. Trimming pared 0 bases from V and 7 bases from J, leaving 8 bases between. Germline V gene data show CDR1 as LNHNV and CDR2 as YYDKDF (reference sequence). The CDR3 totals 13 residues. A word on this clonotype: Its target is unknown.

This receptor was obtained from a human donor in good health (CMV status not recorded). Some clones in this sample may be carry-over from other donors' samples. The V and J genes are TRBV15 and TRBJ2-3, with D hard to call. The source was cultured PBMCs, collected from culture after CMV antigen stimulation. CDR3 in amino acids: CATSRDRENTQYF. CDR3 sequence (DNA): TGTGCCACCAGCAGAGATAGGGAAAATACGCAGTATTTT.